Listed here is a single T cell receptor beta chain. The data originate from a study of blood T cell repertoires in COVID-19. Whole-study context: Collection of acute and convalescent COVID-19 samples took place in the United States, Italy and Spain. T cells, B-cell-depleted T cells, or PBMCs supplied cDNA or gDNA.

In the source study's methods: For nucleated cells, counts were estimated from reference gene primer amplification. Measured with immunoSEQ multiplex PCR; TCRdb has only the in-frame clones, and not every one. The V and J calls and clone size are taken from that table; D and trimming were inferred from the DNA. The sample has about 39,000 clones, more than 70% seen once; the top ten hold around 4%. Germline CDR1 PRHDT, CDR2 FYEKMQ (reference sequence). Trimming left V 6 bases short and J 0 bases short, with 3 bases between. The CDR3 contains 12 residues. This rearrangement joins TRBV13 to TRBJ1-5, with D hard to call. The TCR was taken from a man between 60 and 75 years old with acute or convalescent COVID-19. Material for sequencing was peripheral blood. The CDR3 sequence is CASSYSNQPQHF. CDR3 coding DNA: TGTGCCAGCAGTTATAGCAATCAGCCCCAGCATTTT.